This entry lists 6 T cell receptor beta chains sequenced from one sample in a study of cytomegalovirus exposure and HLA in healthy donors. The PCR ran on 60 Vbeta and 13 Jbeta primers. The protocol was immunoSEQ multiplex PCR, while the TCRdb copy is restricted to in-frame clones and leaves out a portion. Counted here are about 220,000 clones, 82% occurring once; the ten biggest clones make up approximately 5.3%. Sequenced input: PBMCs. All receptors come from a middle-aged woman in good health and CMV-seropositive.

The CDR3 DNA follows: TGTGCCAGTAGTATAGCTAGCGGGGTCACCGGGGAGCTGTTTTTT. Protein product: CASSIASGVTGELFF. The chain is built from TRBV19 and TRBJ2-2; 9 nucleotides agree with TRBD2. The CDR3 spans 15 residues. The germline V gene encodes CDR1 LNHDA and CDR2 SQIVND (reference sequence). V shed 1 base and J 4 bases; nucleotides not matched to a gene: 1.

Only a few counts were recorded for this clone. The rearrangement links TRBV7-2 to TRBJ1-3; D remains ambiguous. Germline CDR1 reads SGHTA; CDR2 reads FQGNSA. With 1 base removed from V and 0 bases from J, the gap between germline ends came to 10 bases. This CDR3 spans 16 amino acids. CDR3 nucleotides: TGTGCCAGCAGCTTAGGTAGTATTCCCTCTGGAAACACCATATATTTT. It specifies CASSLGSIPSGNTIYF.

This clone has only a few counts. This chain connects TRBV27 to TRBJ2-3; D is ambiguous. Per the germline V gene, CDR1 is MNHEY and CDR2 is SMNVEV (reference sequence). CDR3 length equals 15 residues. The ends were cut back, 3 bases at V and 3 bases at J, with 13 bases in the middle. CDR3 amino acids: CASSFVFSITDTQYF. The CDR3 DNA follows: TGTGCCAGCAGTTTTGTATTTAGTATTACAGATACGCAGTATTTT.

The CDR3 sequence is CASSLGIRNYGYTF. The CDR3 DNA follows: TGTGCCAGCAGCTTAGGTATACGGAACTATGGCTACACCTTC. The chain combines TRBV7-9 with TRBJ1-2; no clear D gene. V lost 1 base and J 2 bases, leaving 8 bases between the germline ends. CDR3 length: 14 amino acids. Germline CDR1 reads SEHNR; CDR2 reads FQNEAQ (reference sequence). The whole variable domain, remainder taken from reference TRBV7-9 and TRBJ1-2, is DTGVSQNPRHKITKRGQNVTFRCDPISEHNRLYWYRQTLGQGPEFLTYFQNEAQLEKSRLLSDRFSAERPKGSFSTLEIQRTEQGDSAMYLCASSLGIRNYGYTFGSGTRLTVV.

The chain carries TRBV18 and TRBJ1-1, with 7 bases identical to TRBD1. The junction had 13 bases not matched to a gene; V was cut back by 4 bases and J by 2 bases. The germline gives CDR1 KGHSH, CDR2 LQKENI. The CDR3 runs 17 residues. In DNA form, the CDR3 reads TGTGCCAGCTCACGAAACGAACAGGGGTCTACCAACACTGAAGCTTTCTTT. Its translation is CASSRNEQGSTNTEAFF.

In the case of this clone: A junction boundary mismatches the germline segment, possibly from a read error. The sample contains more than one DNA sequence encoding this CDR3. CDR3 nucleotide sequence: TGTTCCAGCAGCTTCACAGGGGCCCACTTCGTGGGCAAAAACATTCAGTACTTC. Encoded protein: CSSSFTGAHFVGKNIQYF. The chain combines TRBV7-9 with TRBJ2-4; 7 bases fit TRBD1. There are 18 residues in the CDR3. Germline V gene sequence: CDR1 SEHNR, CDR2 FQNEAQ (reference sequence).